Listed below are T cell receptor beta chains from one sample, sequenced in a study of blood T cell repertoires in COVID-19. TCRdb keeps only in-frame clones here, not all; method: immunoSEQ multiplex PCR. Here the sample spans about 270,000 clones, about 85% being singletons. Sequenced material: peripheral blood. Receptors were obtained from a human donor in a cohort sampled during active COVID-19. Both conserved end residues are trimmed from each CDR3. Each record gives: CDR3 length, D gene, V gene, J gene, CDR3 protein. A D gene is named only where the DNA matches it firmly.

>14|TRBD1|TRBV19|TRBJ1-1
ASSIAHQGAGSEAF
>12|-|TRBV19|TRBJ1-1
ASRAQGMNTEAF
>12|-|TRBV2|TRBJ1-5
ASRGGPTNQPQH
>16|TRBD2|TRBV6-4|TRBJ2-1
ATAPGTSGEPTYNEQF
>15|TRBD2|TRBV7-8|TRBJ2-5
ASSPGRLAGGRETQY
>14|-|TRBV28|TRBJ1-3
ASSFFGFNSGNTIY
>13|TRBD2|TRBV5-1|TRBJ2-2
ASSLGLAGTGELF
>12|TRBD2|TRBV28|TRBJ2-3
ASTSGGGTDTQY
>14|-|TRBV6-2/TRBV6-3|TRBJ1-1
ASSAPRTRRSTEAF
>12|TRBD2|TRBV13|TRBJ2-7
ASSPRTSGYEQY
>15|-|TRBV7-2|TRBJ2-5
ASSPRWAGGGGETQY
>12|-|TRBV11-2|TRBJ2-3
ASSFVGSADTQY
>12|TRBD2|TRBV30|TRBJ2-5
AWSKGLGGETQY
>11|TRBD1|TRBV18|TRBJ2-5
ASSHGTGETQY
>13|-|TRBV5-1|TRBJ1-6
ASSRVEQSNSPLH
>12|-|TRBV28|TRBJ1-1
ASSSLLMNTEAF
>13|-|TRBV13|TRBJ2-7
ASSLGHGGSYEQY
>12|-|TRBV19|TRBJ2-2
ASSMIRNTGELF
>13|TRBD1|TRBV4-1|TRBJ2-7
ASSHPGQGTYEQY
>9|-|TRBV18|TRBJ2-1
ASSPLNEQF
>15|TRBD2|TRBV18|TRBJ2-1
ASSPSEGLAGGYEQF
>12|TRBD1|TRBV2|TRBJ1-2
ASSYRSGTGGYT
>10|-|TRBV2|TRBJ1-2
ASSEDPRDYT
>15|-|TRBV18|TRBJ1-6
ASSPLYTNLVDSPLH
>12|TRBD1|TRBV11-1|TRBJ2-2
ASSRTGDTGELF
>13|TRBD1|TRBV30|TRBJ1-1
AWDRGSGMNTEAF
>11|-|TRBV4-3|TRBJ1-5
ASSQDRGWPQH
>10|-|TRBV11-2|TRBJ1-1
ASSQTGGGAF
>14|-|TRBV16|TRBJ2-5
ASSQATSDVGETQY
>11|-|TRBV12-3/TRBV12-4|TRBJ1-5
ASSTPLGQPQH
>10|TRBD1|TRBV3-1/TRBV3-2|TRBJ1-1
ASSKDRGEAF
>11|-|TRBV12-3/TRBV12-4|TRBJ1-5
ASSLGTDQPQH